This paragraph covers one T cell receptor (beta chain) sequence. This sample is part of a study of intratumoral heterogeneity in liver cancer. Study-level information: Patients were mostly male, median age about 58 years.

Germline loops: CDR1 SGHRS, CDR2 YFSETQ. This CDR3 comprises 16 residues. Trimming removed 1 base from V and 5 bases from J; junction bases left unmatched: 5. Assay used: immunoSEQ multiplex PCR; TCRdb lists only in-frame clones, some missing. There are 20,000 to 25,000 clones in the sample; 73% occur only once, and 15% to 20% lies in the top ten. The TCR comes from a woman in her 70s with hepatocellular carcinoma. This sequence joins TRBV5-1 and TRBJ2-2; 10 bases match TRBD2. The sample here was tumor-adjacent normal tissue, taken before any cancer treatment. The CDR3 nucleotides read TGCGCCAGCAGCTTGTCCGCTAGCGGGAGTACCGGGGAGCTGTTTTTT. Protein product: CASSLSASGSTGELFF.